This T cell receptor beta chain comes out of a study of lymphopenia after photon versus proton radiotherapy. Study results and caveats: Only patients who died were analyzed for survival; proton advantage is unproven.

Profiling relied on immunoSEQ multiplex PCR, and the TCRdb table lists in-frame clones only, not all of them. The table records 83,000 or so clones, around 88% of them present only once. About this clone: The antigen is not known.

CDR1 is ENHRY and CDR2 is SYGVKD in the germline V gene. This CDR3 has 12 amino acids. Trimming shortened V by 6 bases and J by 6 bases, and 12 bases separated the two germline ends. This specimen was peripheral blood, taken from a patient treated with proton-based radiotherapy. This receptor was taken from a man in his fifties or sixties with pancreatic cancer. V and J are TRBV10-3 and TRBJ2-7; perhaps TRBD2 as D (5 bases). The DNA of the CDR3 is TGTGCCATCAGCTCCATGGACTCCGAGCAGTACTTC. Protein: CAISSMDSEQYF.